This T cell receptor beta chain was sequenced during a study of cytotoxic CD8 clonotypes in ibrutinib-treated CLL. This CDR3 has 14 residues. CDR1 is LNHDA and CDR2 is SQIVND in the germline V gene (reference sequence). Trimming removed 4 bases at V and 4 bases at J, with 11 bases between. Regarding the study as a whole: Clonality was higher at baseline than in age-matched healthy donors and tracked circulating CD8+ T-cell counts.

With respect to this clone: Its antigen is not identified.

The planned depth of sequencing spanned 1 in 200,000 to 1 in 1 million T cells. Data came from immunoSEQ multiplex PCR; TCRdb stores just in-frame clones and leaves some out. Of some 40,000 clones listed, 68% are singletons. This chain joins TRBV19 and TRBJ2-1, with D possibly being TRBD2 (6 bases). The source was PBMCs, collected at disease progression, from a patient treated with ibrutinib. The sequence came from a human donor with chronic lymphocytic leukemia. This CDR3 is CASSTPGLYNEQFF. CDR3 coding DNA: TGTGCCAGTAGTACCCCGGGACTTTACAATGAGCAGTTCTTC.